What follows describes a single T cell receptor beta chain. Antigen unknown. The sample comes from a study of cytomegalovirus exposure and HLA in healthy donors. Study context: The same platform used for the roughly 610 first-cohort repertoires was also used for the 95 to 150 validation repertoires, as a later analysis reported.

The study, taken as a whole, reports: In a later analysis, first-cohort TCR clusters were found to tend to co-occur in the 90 to 150 validation repertoires.

The CDR3 covers 14 residues. Per the germline V gene, CDR1 is SGDLS and CDR2 is YYNGEE. Trimming took off 4 bases at V and 6 bases at J, with 14 bases between the two ends. The data were produced by immunoSEQ multiplex PCR, yet TCRdb's version contains in-frame clones alone and is incomplete. Among 60,000 to 90,000 clones listed, about 85% were seen once. Specimen: PBMCs. This TCR was recovered from a man younger than 45 in good health and CMV-seronegative. This chain links TRBV9 with TRBJ2-1; perhaps TRBD2 as D (6 bases). DNA for the CDR3: TGTGCCAGCAGCTCCAACCGGGGGTTCAATGAGCAGTTCTTC. Amino acid sequence: CASSSNRGFNEQFF.